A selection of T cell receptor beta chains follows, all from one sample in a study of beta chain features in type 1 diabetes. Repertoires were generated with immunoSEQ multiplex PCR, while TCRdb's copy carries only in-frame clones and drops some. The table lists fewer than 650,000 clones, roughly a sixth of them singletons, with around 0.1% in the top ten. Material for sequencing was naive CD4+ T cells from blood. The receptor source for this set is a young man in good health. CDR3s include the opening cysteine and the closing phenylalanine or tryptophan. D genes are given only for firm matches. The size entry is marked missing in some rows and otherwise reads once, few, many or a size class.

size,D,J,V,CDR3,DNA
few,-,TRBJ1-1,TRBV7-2,CASSLSGAFF,TGTGCCAGCAGCTTGTCCGGCGCTTTCTTT
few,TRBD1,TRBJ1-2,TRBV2,CAGGQVRHGYTF,TGTGCCGGAGGACAGGTTCGCCATGGCTACACCTTC
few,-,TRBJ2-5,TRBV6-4,CASTGQETQYF,TGTGCCAGCACAGGACAAGAGACCCAGTACTTC
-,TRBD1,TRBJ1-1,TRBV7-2,CASSWGDRPGTEAFF,TGTGCCAGCAGCTGGGGGGACAGGCCCGGCACTGAAGCTTTCTTT
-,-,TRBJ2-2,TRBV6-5,CASSYSRDVRPRELFF,TGTGCCAGCAGTTACTCCCGGGACGTACGACCCCGGGAGCTGTTTTTT
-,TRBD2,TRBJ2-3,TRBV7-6,CASSPRLAGGYSTDTQYF,TGTGCCAGCAGCCCGCGGCTAGCGGGAGGTTACAGCACAGATACGCAGTATTTT
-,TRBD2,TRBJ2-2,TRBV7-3,CASSLSLAGKGELFF,TGTGCCAGCAGCTTGAGTCTAGCGGGGAAAGGGGAGCTGTTTTTT
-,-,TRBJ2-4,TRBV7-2,CASSLIPGGLAKNIQYF,TGTGCCAGCAGCTTAATTCCCGGGGGGCTGGCCAAAAACATTCAGTACTTC
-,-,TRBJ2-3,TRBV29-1,CSVPASYRSTDTQYF,TGCAGCGTGCCAGCGTCTTACCGTAGCACAGATACGCAGTATTTT
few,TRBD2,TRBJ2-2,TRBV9,CASSPNSGRATGELFF,TGTGCCAGCAGCCCCAATAGCGGGAGGGCAACCGGGGAGCTGTTTTTT
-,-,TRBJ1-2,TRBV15,CATSRAGAGDYGYTF,TGTGCCACCAGCAGAGCTGGCGCCGGGGACTATGGCTACACCTTC
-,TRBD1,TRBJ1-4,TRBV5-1,CASSYDRGGEKLFF,TGCGCCAGCAGTTACGACAGGGGTGGGGAAAAACTGTTTTTT
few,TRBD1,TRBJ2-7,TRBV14,CASSQMTGEQYF,TGTGCCAGCAGCCAGATGACAGGGGAGCAGTACTTC
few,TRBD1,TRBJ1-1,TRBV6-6,CASSYSPGGTEAFF,TGTGCCAGCAGTTACAGTCCAGGGGGCACTGAAGCTTTCTTT
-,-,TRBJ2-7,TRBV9,CASSPNRLQSYEQYF,TGTGCCAGCAGCCCCAACCGACTGCAGTCCTACGAGCAGTACTTC
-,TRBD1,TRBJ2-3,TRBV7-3,CASSQWTGRIDTQYF,TGTGCCAGCAGCCAGTGGACAGGGAGGATAGATACGCAGTATTTT
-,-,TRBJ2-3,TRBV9,CASSEGGGTSTDTQYF,TGTGCCAGCAGCGAGGGAGGCGGAACTAGCACAGATACGCAGTATTTT
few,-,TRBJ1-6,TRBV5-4,CASSLEGFSPLHF,TGTGCCAGCAGCTTGGAAGGGTTTTCACCCCTCCACTTT
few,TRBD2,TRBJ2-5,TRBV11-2,CASSLEAGGPSNPSKTQYF,TGTGCCAGCAGCTTAGAAGCGGGAGGGCCCTCAAACCCGTCAAAGACCCAGTACTTC
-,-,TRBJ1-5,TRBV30,CAWTRSGSNQPQHF,TGTGCCTGGACCCGGTCCGGGAGCAATCAGCCCCAGCATTTT
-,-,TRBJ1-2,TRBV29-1,CSVESRISYGYTF,TGCAGCGTTGAAAGCAGAATCAGCTATGGCTACACCTTC
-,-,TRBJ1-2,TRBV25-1,CASSERIGYTF,TGTGCCAGCAGTGAAAGAATTGGCTACACCTTC
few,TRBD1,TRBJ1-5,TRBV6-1,CASNGQASLQPQHF,TGTGCCAGCAATGGACAGGCCTCCCTCCAGCCCCAGCATTTT
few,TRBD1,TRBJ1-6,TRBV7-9,CASSLSSPRGMTYNSPLHF,TGTGCCAGCAGCTTAAGCTCCCCCAGGGGGATGACCTATAATTCACCCCTCCACTTT
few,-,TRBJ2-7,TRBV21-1,CASDEQYF,TGTGCCAGCGACGAGCAGTACTTC
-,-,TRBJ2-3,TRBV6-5,CASSYANRPDTQYF,TGTGCCAGCAGTTACGCGAACAGACCAGATACGCAGTATTTT
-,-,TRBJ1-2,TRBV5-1,CASSLAQENYGYTF,TGCGCCAGCAGCTTGGCCCAGGAAAACTATGGCTACACCTTC
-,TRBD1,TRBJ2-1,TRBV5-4,CASSLQGASYNEQFF,TGTGCCAGCAGCTTACAGGGGGCGTCCTACAATGAGCAGTTCTTC
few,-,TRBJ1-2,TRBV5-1,CASSQMNYGYTF,TGCGCCAGCAGCCAAATGAACTATGGCTACACCTTC
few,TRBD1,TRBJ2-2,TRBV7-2,CASEGQGGVTGELFF,TGTGCCAGCGAGGGACAGGGAGGTGTGACCGGGGAGCTGTTTTTT
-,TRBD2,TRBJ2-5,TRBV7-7,CASSLGVAGGETQYF,TGTGCCAGCAGCTTAGGTGTCGCGGGGGGTGAGACCCAGTACTTC
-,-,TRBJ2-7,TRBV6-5,CASRVDLLYEQYF,TGTGCCAGCAGAGTGGACTTGCTCTACGAGCAGTACTTC
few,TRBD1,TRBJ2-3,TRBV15,CATSRGQGSTDTQYF,TGTGCCACCAGCAGAGGACAGGGAAGTACAGATACGCAGTATTTT
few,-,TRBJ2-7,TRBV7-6,CASSTLRRDGGSYEQYF,TGTGCCAGCAGCACCCTTCGACGGGACGGGGGCTCCTACGAGCAGTACTTC
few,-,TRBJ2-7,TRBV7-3,CASSLGGRHHEQYF,TGTGCCAGCAGCTTAGGGGGCCGACACCACGAGCAGTACTTC
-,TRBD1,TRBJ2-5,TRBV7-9,CASSAGQGNIQETQYF,TGTGCCAGCAGCGCCGGACAGGGGAATATCCAAGAGACCCAGTACTTC
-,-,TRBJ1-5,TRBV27,CASSLRGVDNQPQHF,TGTGCCAGCAGTTTGAGAGGGGTTGACAATCAGCCCCAGCATTTT
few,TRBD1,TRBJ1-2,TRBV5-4,CASSFGQGGNYGYTF,TGTGCCAGCAGCTTTGGACAGGGGGGCAACTATGGCTACACCTTC
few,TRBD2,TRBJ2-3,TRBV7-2,CASSLQIWAGGTDTQYF,TGTGCCAGCAGCTTGCAAATTTGGGCGGGAGGCACAGATACGCAGTATTTT
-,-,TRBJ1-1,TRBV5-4,CASSLSQGGTEAFF,TGCGCCAGCAGCTTGAGTCAGGGCGGCACTGAAGCTTTCTTT
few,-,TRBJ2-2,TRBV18,CASSPRQGELFF,TGTGCCAGCTCACCACGGCAGGGAGAGCTGTTTTTT
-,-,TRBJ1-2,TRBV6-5,CASSRSTVNYGYTF,TGTGCCAGCAGTCGATCAACAGTTAACTATGGCTACACCTTC
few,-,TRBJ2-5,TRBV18,CASSPEAGETQYF,TGTGCCAGCTCACCTGAGGCTGGAGAGACCCAGTACTTC
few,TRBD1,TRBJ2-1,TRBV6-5,CASSRQGYHNEQFF,TGTGCCAGCAGTAGACAGGGTTACCACAATGAGCAGTTCTTC
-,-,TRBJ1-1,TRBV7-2,CASSFPVMNTEAFF,TGTGCCAGCAGCTTTCCCGTCATGAACACTGAAGCTTTCTTT
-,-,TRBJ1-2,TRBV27,CASSLEATYGYTF,TGTGCCAGCTCGCTCGAGGCCACTTATGGCTACACCTTC
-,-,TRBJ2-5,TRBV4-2,CASSQGIVLAGPETQYF,TGTGCCAGCAGCCAAGGAATAGTACTAGCAGGCCCGGAGACCCAGTACTTC
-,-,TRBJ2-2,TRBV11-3,CASSLGRNTGELFF,TGTGCCAGCAGCTTGGGACGAAACACCGGGGAGCTGTTTTTT
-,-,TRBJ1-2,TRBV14,CASSQDHLILYGYTF,TGTGCCAGCAGCCAAGATCACCTCATCCTTTATGGCTACACCTTC
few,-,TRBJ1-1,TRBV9,CASSVGSVGTEAFF,TGTGCCAGCAGCGTAGGGTCGGTAGGGACTGAAGCTTTCTTT
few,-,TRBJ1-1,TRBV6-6,CASTSGRDIEAFF,-
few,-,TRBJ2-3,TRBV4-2,CASRGLRGDTQYF,TGTGCCAGCAGGGGTTTACGCGGGGATACGCAGTATTTT
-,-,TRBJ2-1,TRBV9,CASSVVLWREQFF,TGTGCCAGCAGCGTAGTTTTGTGGCGTGAGCAGTTCTTC
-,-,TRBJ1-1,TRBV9,CASSGPSGGGTEAFF,TGTGCCAGCAGCGGACCCTCGGGGGGAGGCACTGAAGCTTTCTTT
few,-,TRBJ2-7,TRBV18,CASSPFGGLISYEQYF,TGTGCCAGCTCACCATTTGGGGGTCTGATCTCCTACGAGCAGTACTTC
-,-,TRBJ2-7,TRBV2,CASTEFYEQYF,TGTGCCAGCACTGAGTTCTACGAGCAGTACTTC
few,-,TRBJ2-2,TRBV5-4,CATTGWNTGELFF,TGTGCCACCACAGGGTGGAACACCGGGGAGCTGTTTTTT
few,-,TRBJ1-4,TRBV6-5,CASSYDGTFNEKLFF,TGTGCCAGCAGTTATGATGGGACGTTTAATGAAAAACTGTTTTTT